What follows is one T cell receptor beta chain and its context. This clonotype has just one count. Its antigen is unknown. The input lacks base qualities; no much larger clone sits a single base away. One read alone is a weak basis. The library was built by means of 5' RACE. Sequencing was performed on a NextSeq 500. Unique molecular identifiers were attached to individual cDNA molecules in the TCR library protocol so that sequencing error and PCR bias could be corrected. Both TCR alpha and beta chains were sequenced, and tight co-correlation was observed between alpha and beta sequence abundances in each sample. On the authors' methods: Decombinator V4 was used to annotate the V gene, J gene and CDR3 of the TCR sequences. Expanded TCRs were defined as changing significantly between any two time points under a Poisson model with p below 0.0001. Abundances of TCRs were expressed as counts per million after normalisation to the total number of TCRs sequenced in each sample. TRAV1-2 paired with TRAJ12, TRAJ20 or TRAJ33 defined MAIT TCRs, while TRAV10 paired with TRAJ18 defined iNKT TCRs. VDJdb, accessed on 1 November 2021, was searched for TCRs annotated for CMV, EBV and SARS-CoV-2, and TCRs annotated for more than one antigen were excluded. The public reads were quality trimmed at Q25 with fastp and then assembled into clones with MiXCR by TCRdb, keeping productive beta chains. Each entry is one CDR3 protein sequence, shown with its most common DNA and genes. It is TCRdb's table, rather than the study itself, that gives the V and J calls and clone size. This sample lists about 64,000 distinct CDR3 sequences; roughly 10% were detected once. The ten largest make up under 3% of the sample.

The data stem from a study of early T cells in non-severe SARS-CoV-2 infection (dated by TCRdb to the early 2020s). Regarding the study in general: Because TCR sequencing relied on bulk RNA taken from unsorted whole blood, pairing of alpha and beta chains was not possible.

Trimming removed 4 bases from V and 0 bases from J, leaving 11 bases between the germline ends. CDR1 and CDR2 are drawn from the germline V gene (reference sequence): SGHNT, YYREEE. Including the terminal cysteine and phenylalanine, the CDR3 comprises 14 residues. Only CDR3 DNA remains: 42 bases, in frame from the first base. Set within a cohort of healthcare workers in London, UK, this nested case-control study involved weekly PCR testing of nasopharyngeal swabs along with blood sampling. Between 23 and 31 March 2020, the week of the UK lockdown, healthcare workers were enrolled and then followed up weekly for as long as 16 weeks. The paper's findings and limits, for the study overall: Matching against VDJdb was skewed toward anti-spike CD8 responses, likely underestimated virus-specific expansions, and missed private and CD4 specificities.

This receptor was taken from an adult who was a healthcare worker with PCR-confirmed SARS-CoV-2 infection or an uninfected control (not recorded which). Material: whole blood, obtained at baseline. The receptor chain draws on TRBV5-4 and TRBJ2-7; a weak D assignment points to TRBD2 (6 bases agree). CDR3 loop: CASSPSATSYEQYF. The nucleotides read TGTGCCAGCAGCCCTAGCGCGACCTCCTACGAGCAGTACTTC.